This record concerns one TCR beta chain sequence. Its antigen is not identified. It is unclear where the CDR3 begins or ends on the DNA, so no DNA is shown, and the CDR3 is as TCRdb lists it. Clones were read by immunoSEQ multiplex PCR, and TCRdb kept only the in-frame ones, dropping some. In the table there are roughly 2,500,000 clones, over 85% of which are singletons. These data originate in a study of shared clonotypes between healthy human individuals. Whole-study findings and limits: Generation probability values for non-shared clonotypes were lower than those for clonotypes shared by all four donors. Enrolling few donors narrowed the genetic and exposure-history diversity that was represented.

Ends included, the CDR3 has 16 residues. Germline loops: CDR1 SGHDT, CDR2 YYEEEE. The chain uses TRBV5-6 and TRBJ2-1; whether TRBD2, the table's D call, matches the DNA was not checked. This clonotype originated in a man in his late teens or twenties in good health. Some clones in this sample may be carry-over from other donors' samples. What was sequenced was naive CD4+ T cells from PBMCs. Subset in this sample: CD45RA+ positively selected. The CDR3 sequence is CASSLLVASGSVVLFF.